Given below is one T cell receptor beta chain in context. Its cognate antigen is unknown. It was by quantitative 5'-RACE with molecular barcodes that TCR beta libraries were made. MiXCR, run by TCRdb on the 5' RACE reads, gives a single entry per CDR3 protein. The sample shows roughly 300,000 distinct CDR3 sequences, 6.5% to 10% of them seen only once. These data originate in a study of CD8 T cells in ankylosing spondylitis. Study results and caveats: Reportedly, significant enrichment of disease-linked clones occurred in matched ankylosing spondylitis synovial fluid. The study identified a TCR beta motif of roughly eight highly homologous variants that appeared characteristic of ankylosing spondylitis blood.

The germline V gene has CDR1 LGHNA and CDR2 YNFKEQ. This CDR3 is built from 16 residues. Trimming left V 3 bases short and J 0 bases short, with 9 bases between. The sample taken for sequencing was blood, either unsorted or a sorted T cell fraction (not recorded which). This chain links TRBV4-2 with TRBJ2-6, with unresolved D. This TCR was sampled from a male donor with ankylosing spondylitis. In nucleotides, the CDR3 is TGTGCCAGCAGCCAGGCTCAAGACTCTGGGGCCAACGTCCTGACTTTC. Amino acids: CASSQAQDSGANVLTF.